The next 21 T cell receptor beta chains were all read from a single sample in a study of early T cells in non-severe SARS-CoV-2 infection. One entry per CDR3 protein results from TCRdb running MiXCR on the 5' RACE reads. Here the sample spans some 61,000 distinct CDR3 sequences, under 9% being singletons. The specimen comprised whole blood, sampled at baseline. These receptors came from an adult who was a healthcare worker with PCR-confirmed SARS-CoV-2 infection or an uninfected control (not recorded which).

The CDR3 sequence: CASSQITGNPSYNEQFF. Here the CDR3 DNA reads TGTGCCAGCAGCCAGATCACCGGGAACCCCTCCTACAATGAGCAGTTCTTC. V and J are TRBV3-1 and TRBJ2-1, with D possibly being TRBD2 (5 bases). V shed 3 bases and J shed 0 bases, with 15 bases lying between them. The CDR3 length is 17 residues. CDR1 LGHDT and CDR2 YNNKEL come from the germline V gene (reference sequence).

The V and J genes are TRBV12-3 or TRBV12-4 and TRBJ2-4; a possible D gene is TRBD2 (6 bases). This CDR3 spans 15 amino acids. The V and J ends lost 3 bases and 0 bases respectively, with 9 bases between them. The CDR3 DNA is TGTGCCAGCAGTTTCCGGGGACTAGCCAAAAACATTCAGTACTTC. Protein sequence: CASSFRGLAKNIQYF.

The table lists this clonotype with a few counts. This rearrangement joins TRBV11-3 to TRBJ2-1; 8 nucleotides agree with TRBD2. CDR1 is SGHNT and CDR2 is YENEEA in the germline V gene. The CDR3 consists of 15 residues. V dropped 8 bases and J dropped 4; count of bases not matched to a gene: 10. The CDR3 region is CASGLAGGLYNEQFF. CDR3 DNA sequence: TGTGCCAGCGGTCTTGCGGGAGGTCTTTACAATGAGCAGTTCTTC.

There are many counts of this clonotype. CDR3 amino acids: CASSVKTSGVTDTQYF. The CDR3 DNA reads as TGCGCCAGCAGCGTCAAGACTAGCGGGGTCACAGATACGCAGTATTTT. The chain carries TRBV5-1 and TRBJ2-3; 11 bases map to TRBD2. Germline lookup yields CDR1 SGHRS and CDR2 YFSETQ. J gave up 2 bases and V 4 bases, and 6 bases lay outside the gene matches. The length of the CDR3 is 16 residues. Complete variable domain (other parts from reference TRBV5-1 and TRBJ2-3): KAGVTQTPRYLIKTRGQQVTLSCSPISGHRSVSWYQQTPGQGLQFLFEYFSETQRNKGNFPGRFSGRQFSNSRSEMNVSTLELGDSALYLCASSVKTSGVTDTQYFGPGTRLTVL.

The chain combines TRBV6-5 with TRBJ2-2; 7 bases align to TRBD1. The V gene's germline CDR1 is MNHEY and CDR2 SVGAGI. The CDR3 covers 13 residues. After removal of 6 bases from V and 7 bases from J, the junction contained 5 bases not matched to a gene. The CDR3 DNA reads TGTGCCAGCAGCTATCGACAGGGCGGGGAGCTGTTTTTT. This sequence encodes CASSYRQGGELFF.

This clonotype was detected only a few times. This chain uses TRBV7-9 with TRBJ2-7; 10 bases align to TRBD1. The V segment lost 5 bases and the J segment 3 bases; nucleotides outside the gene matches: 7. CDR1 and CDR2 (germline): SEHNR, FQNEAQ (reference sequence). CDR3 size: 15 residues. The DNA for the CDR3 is TGTGCCAGCAGCAAGACAGGGGGCACTCACTACGAGCAGTACTTC. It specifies CASSKTGGTHYEQYF. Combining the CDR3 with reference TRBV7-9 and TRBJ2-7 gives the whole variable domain DTGVSQNPRHKITKRGQNVTFRCDPISEHNRLYWYRQTLGQGPEFLTYFQNEAQLEKSRLLSDRFSAERPKGSFSTLEIQRTEQGDSAMYLCASSKTGGTHYEQYFGPGTRLTVT.

The CDR3 nucleotides read TGCGCCAGCAGTGAGCAGGGAAATTCACCCCTCCACTTT. Residues: CASSEQGNSPLHF. The chain couples TRBV10-1 to TRBJ1-6; the D gene is possibly TRBD1 (5 bases). V dropped 2 bases and J dropped 7 bases, with 6 bases sitting between them. Germline V gene lookup returns CDR1 WNHNN and CDR2 SYGVQD (reference sequence). This CDR3 has 13 residues.

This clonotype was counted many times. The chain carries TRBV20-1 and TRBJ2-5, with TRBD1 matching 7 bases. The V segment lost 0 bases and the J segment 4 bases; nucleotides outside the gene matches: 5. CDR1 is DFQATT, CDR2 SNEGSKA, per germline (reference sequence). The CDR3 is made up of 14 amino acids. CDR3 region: CSARDHRGPETQYF. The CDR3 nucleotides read TGCAGTGCTAGAGATCACAGGGGTCCAGAGACCCAGTACTTC.

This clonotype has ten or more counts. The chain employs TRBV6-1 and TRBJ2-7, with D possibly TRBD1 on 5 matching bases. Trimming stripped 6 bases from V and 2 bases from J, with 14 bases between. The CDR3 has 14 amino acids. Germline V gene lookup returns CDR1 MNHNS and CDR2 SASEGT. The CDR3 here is CASRLTATTYEQYF. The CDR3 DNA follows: TGTGCCAGCAGGCTGACAGCAACAACCTACGAGCAGTACTTC.

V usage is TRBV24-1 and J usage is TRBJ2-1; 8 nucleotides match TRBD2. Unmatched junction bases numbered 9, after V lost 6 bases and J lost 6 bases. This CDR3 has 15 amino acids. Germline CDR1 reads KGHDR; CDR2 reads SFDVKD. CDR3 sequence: CATSRAGEWANEQFF. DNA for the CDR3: TGTGCCACCAGTCGAGCGGGAGAGTGGGCCAATGAGCAGTTCTTC.

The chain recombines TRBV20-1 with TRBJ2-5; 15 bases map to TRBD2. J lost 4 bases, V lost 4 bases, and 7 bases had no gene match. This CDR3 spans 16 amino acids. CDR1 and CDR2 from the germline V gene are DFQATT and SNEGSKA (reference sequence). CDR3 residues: CSATGTSGRSIETQYF. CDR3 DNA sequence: TGCAGTGCTACCGGGACTAGCGGGAGGTCCATAGAGACCCAGTACTTC.

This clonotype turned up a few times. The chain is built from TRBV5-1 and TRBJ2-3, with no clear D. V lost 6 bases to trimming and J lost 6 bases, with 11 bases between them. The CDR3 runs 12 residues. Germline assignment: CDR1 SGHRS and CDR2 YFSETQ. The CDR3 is CASNSPGDTQYF. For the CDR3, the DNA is TGCGCCAGCAACTCCCCTGGGGATACGCAGTATTTT.

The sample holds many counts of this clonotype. The CDR3 nucleotides are TGCGCCAGCACATCCGGACCGGGACAGGGGGACAATGAGCAGTTCTTC. Protein sequence: CASTSGPGQGDNEQFF. This chain uses TRBV5-1 with TRBJ2-1; 11 nucleotides agree with TRBD1. The CDR3 is 16 amino acids. J gave up 5 bases and V 6 bases, and 10 bases lay outside the gene matches. Germline V gives CDR1 SGHRS, CDR2 YFSETQ.

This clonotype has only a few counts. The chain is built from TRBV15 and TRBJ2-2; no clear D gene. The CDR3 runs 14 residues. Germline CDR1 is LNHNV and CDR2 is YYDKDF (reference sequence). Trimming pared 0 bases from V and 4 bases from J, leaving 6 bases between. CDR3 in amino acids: CATSRERTTGELFF. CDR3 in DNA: TGTGCCACCAGCAGAGAGCGGACCACCGGGGAGCTGTTTTTT.

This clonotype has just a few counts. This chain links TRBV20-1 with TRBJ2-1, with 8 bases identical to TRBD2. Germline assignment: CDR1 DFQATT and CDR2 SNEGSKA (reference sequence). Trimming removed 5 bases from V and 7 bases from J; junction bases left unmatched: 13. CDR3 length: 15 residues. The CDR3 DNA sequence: TGCAGTGCTCACTCGGGGGGGCCGAGTCCGAATGAGCAGTTCTTC. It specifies CSAHSGGPSPNEQFF.

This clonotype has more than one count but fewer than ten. The CDR3 protein is CASSPTGDEQYF. The CDR3 nucleotides read TGTGCCAGCAGCCCCACGGGTGACGAGCAGTACTTC. The chain joins TRBV7-6 to TRBJ2-7; no clear D gene. Trimming shortened V by 5 bases and J by 5 bases, and 10 bases separated the two germline ends. The CDR3 spans 12 residues. CDR1 is SGHVS, CDR2 FNYEAQ, per germline. Full variable domain (outside the CDR3, taken from reference TRBV7-6 and TRBJ2-7): GAGVSQSPRYKVTKRGQDVALRCDPISGHVSLYWYRQALGQGPEFLTYFNYEAQQDKSGLPNDRFSAERPEGSISTLTIQRTEQRDSAMYRCASSPTGDEQYFGPGTRLTVT.

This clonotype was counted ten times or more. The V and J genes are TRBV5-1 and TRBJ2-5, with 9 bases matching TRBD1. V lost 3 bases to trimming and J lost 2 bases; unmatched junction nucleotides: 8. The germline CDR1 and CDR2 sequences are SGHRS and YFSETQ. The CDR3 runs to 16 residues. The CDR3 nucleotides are TGCGCCAGCAGCTGGGCCGGGACAGGGCTACAAGAGACCCAGTACTTC. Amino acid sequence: CASSWAGTGLQETQYF.

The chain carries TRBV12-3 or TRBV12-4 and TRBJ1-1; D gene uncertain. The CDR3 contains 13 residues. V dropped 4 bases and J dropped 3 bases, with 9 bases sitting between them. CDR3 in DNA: TGTGCCAGCAGTTCCCGGAGTCACACTGAAGCTTTCTTT. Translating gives CASSSRSHTEAFF.

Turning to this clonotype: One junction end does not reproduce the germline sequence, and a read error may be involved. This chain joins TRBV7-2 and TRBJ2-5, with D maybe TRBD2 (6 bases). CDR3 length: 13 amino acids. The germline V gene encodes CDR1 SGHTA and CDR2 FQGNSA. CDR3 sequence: CASSDSGGESQYF. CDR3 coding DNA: TGTGCCAGCAGCGACTCTGGCGGGGAGAGCCAGTACTTC.

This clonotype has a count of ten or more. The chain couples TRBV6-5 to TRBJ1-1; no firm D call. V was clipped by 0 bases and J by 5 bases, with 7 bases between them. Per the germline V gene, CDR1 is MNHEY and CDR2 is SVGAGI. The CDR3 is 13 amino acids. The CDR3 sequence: CASSYSQETEAFF. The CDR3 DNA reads TGTGCCAGCAGTTACTCCCAGGAAACTGAAGCTTTCTTT.

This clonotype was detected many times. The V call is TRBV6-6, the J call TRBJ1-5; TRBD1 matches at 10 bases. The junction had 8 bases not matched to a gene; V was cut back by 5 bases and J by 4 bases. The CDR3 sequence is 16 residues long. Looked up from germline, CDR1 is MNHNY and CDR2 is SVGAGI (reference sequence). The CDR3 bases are TGTGCCAGCAGTAGAGGACAGGGGGAAGCAAATCAGCCCCAGCATTTT. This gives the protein CASSRGQGEANQPQHF.